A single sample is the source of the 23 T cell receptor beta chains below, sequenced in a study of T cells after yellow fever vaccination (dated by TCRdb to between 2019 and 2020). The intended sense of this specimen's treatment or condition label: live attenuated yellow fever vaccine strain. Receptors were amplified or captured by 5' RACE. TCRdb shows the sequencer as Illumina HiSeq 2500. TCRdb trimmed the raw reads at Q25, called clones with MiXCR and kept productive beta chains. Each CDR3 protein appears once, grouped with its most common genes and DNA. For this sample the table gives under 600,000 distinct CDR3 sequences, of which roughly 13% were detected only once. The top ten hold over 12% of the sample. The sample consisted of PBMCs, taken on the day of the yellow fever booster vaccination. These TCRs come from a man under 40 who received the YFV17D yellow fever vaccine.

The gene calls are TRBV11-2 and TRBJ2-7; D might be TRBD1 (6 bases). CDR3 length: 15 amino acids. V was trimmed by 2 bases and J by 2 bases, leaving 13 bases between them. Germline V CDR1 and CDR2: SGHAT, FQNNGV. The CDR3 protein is CASSLRGTLTYEQYF. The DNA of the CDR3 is TGTGCCAGCAGCTTAAGGGGGACACTAACCTACGAGCAGTACTTC.

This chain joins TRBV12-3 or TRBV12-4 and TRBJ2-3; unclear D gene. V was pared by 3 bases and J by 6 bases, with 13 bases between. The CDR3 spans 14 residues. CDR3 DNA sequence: TGTGCCAGCAGTTTCCCCAAGGGCCAGGATACGCAGTATTTT. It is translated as CASSFPKGQDTQYF.

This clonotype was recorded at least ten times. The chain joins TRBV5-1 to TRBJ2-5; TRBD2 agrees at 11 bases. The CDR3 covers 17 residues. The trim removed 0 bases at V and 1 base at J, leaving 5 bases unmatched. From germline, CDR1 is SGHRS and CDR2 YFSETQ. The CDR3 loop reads CASSLGGTSGSQETQYF. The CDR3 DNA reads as TGCGCCAGCAGCTTGGGGGGGACTAGCGGAAGCCAAGAGACCCAGTACTTC.

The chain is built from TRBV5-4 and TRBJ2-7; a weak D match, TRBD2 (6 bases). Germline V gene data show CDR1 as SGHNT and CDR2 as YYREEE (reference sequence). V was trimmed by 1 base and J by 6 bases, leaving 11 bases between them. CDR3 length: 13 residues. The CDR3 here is CASSLPGGFEQYF. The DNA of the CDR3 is TGTGCCAGCAGCTTGCCTGGGGGGTTCGAGCAGTACTTC.

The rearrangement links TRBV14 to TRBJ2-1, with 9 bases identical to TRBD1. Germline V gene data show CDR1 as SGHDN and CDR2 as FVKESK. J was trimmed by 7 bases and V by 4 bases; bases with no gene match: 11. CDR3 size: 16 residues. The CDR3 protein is CASSPGAGTGWNEQFF. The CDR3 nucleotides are TGTGCCAGCAGCCCAGGGGCCGGGACAGGGTGGAATGAGCAGTTCTTC.

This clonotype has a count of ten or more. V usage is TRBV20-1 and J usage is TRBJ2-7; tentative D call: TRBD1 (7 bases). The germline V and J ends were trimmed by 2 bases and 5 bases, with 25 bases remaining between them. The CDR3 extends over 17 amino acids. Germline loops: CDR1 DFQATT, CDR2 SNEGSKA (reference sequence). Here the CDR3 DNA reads TGCAGTGCTAGAACCCAAGTCGAAGACAGGGCGGGAAACGAGCAGTACTTC. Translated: CSARTQVEDRAGNEQYF.

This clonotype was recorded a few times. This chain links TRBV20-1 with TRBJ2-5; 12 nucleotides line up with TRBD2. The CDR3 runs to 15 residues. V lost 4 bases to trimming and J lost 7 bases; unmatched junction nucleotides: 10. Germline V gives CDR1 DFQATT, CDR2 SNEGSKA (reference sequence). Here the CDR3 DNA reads TGCAGTGCTAAGAGGACTAGCGGGATAGGTGGGACCCAGTACTTC. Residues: CSAKRTSGIGGTQYF.

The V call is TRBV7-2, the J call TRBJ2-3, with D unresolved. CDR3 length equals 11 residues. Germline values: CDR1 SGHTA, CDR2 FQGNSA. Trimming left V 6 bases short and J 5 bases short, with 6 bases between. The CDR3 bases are TGTGCCAGCAGACAAATAGATACGCAGTATTTT. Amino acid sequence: CASRQIDTQYF. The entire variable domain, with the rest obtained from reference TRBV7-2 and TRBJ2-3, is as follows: GAGVSQSPSNKVTEKGKDVELRCDPISGHTALYWYRQSLGQGLEFLIYFQGNSAPDKSGLPSDRFSAERTGGSVSTLTIQRTQQEDSAVYLCASRQIDTQYFGPGTRLTVL.

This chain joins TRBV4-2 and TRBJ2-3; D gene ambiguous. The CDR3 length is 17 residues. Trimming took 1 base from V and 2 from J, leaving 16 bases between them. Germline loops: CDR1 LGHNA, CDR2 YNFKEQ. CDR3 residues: CASSQGTQVPDTDTQYF. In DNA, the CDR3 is TGTGCCAGCAGCCAAGGGACCCAGGTCCCTGACACAGATACGCAGTATTTT.

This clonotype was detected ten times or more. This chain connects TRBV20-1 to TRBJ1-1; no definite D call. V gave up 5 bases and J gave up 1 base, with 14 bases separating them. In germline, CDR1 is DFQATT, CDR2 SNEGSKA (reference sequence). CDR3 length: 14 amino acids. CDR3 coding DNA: TGCAGTGCTGAAAAACGTGAGGGGAACACTGAAGCTTTCTTT. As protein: CSAEKREGNTEAFF.

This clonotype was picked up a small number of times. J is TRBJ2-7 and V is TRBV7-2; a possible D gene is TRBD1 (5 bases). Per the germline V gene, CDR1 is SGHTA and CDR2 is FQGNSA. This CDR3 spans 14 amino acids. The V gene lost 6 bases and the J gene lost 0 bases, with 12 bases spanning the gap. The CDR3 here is CASSPQVSSYEQYF. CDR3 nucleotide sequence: TGTGCCAGCAGTCCACAGGTTAGCTCCTACGAGCAGTACTTC. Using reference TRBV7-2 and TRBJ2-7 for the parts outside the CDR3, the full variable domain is GAGVSQSPSNKVTEKGKDVELRCDPISGHTALYWYRQSLGQGLEFLIYFQGNSAPDKSGLPSDRFSAERTGGSVSTLTIQRTQQEDSAVYLCASSPQVSSYEQYFGPGTRLTVT.

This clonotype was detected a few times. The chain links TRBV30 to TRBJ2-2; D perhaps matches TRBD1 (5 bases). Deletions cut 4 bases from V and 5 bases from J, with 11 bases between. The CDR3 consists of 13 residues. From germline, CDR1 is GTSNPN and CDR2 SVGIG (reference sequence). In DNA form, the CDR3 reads TGTGCCTGGATTCTGGGGCGAACCGGGGAGCTGTTTTTT. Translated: CAWILGRTGELFF.

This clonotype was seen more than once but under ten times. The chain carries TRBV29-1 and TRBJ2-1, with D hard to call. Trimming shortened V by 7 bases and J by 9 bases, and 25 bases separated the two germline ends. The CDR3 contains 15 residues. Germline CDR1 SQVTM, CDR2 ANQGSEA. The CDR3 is CSAGPTGPYDIEQFF. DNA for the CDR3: TGCAGCGCAGGACCCACGGGCCCATACGACATTGAGCAGTTCTTC.

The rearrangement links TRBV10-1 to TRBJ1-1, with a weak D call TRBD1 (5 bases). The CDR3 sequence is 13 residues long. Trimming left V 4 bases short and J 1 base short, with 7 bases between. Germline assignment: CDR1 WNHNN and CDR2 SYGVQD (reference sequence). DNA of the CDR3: TGCGCCAGCAGTGCCGGGACGAACACTGAAGCTTTCTTT. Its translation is CASSAGTNTEAFF.

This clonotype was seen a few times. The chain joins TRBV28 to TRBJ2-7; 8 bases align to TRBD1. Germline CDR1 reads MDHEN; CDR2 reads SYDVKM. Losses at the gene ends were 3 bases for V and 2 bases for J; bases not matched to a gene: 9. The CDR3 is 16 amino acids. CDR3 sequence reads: CASSFPGTGKPYEQYF. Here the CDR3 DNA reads TGTGCCAGCAGTTTTCCCGGGACAGGAAAACCCTACGAGCAGTACTTC. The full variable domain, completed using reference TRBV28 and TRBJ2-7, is DVKVTQSSRYLVKRTGEKVFLECVQDMDHENMFWYRQDPGLGLRLIYFSYDVKMKEKGDIPEGYSVSREKKERFSLILESASTNQTSMYLCASSFPGTGKPYEQYFGPGTRLTVT.

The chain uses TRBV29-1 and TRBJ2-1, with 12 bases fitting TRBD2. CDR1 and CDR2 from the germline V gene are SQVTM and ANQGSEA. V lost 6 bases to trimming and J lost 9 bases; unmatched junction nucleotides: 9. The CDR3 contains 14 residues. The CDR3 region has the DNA TGCAGCGTGGACCTAGCGGGAGGGAGGAGTGAGCAGTTCTTC. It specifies CSVDLAGGRSEQFF.

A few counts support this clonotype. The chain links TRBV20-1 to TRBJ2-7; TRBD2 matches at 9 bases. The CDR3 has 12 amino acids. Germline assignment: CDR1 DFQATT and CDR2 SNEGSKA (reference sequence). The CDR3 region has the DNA TGCAGCGGCCTAGCGGGAACCTACGAGCAGTACTTC. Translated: CSGLAGTYEQYF.

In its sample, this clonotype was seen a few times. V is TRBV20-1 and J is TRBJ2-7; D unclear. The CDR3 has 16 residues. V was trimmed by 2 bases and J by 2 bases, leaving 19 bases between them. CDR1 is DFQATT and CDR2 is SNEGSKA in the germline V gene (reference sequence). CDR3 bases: TGCAGTGCTAGAACAGCCCCGGGCCTGGTTACCTACGAGCAGTACTTC. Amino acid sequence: CSARTAPGLVTYEQYF.

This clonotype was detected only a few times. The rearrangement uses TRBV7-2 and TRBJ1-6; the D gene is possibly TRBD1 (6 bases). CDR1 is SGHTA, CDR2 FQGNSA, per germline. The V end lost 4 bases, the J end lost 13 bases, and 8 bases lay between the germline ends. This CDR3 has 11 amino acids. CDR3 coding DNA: TGTGCCAGCAGCTGGCAGGGGCCCCTCCACTTT. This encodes CASSWQGPLHF. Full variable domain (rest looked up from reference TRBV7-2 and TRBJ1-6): GAGVSQSPSNKVTEKGKDVELRCDPISGHTALYWYRQSLGQGLEFLIYFQGNSAPDKSGLPSDRFSAERTGGSVSTLTIQRTQQEDSAVYLCASSWQGPLHFGNGTRLTVT.

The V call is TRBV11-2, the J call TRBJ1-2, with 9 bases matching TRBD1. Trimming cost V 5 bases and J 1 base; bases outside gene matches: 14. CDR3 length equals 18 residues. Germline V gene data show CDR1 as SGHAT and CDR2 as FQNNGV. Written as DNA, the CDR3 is TGTGCCAGCAGCCCGCGTACCCGGGACAGGGCCGGTAACTATGGCTACACCTTC. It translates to CASSPRTRDRAGNYGYTF.

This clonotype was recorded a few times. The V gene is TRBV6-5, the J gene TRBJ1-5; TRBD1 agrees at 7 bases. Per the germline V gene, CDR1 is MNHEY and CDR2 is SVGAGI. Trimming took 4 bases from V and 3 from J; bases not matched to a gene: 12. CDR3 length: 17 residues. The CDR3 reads CASSSAPGQANNQPQHF. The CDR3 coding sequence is TGTGCCAGCAGTTCTGCACCCGGACAGGCCAACAATCAGCCCCAGCATTTT.

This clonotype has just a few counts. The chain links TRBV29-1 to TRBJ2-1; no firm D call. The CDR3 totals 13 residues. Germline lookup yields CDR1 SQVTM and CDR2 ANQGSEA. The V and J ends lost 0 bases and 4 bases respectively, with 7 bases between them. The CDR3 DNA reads TGCAGCGTTGAAGAGAGAGTGTACAATGAGCAGTTCTTC. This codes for CSVEERVYNEQFF.

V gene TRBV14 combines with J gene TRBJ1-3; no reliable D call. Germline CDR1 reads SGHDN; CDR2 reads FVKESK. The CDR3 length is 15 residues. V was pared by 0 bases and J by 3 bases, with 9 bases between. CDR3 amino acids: CASSQERWGGNTIYF. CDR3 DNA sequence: TGTGCCAGCAGCCAAGAGAGGTGGGGTGGAAACACCATATATTTT.